This TCR beta chain was captured in a study of blood T cell repertoires in COVID-19. CDR1 and CDR2 from the germline V gene are SGDLS and YYNGEE. The CDR3 totals 11 residues. V was pared by 7 bases and J by 9 bases, with 11 bases between. Sequencing used immunoSEQ multiplex PCR; TCRdb keeps in-frame clones, though not all of them. The data hold 40,000 to 45,000 clones, with around nine tenths observed a single time. The sequencing sample was made of peripheral blood. The chain combines TRBV9 with TRBJ2-1; D perhaps matches TRBD1 (6 bases). The receptor comes from a human donor in a cohort sampled during active COVID-19. The CDR3 sequence is CASGGPAEQFF. The CDR3 DNA reads TGTGCCAGCGGGGGCCCGGCTGAGCAGTTCTTC.